One and the same sample provided the 24 T cell receptor beta chains below, sequenced in a study of shared clonotypes between healthy human individuals. Assay: immunoSEQ multiplex PCR; the TCRdb copy retains only in-frame clones and omits some. The sample consists of about 500,000 clones, roughly three quarters of them appearing once. Sequencing was performed on PBMCs. The receptors here all came from a woman between 40 and 55 years old in good health. Some clones in this sample may be carry-over from other donors' samples.

V usage is TRBV5-1 and J usage is TRBJ2-3, with 7 bases that match TRBD2. CDR3 length: 14 residues. V was clipped by 4 bases and J by 4 bases; unmatched bases: 6. The V gene's germline CDR1 is SGHRS and CDR2 YFSETQ. CDR3 in amino acids: CASSGGSASDTQYF. The CDR3 DNA follows: TGCGCCAGCAGCGGCGGGAGCGCATCAGATACGCAGTATTTT. Based on the CDR3 plus reference TRBV5-1 and TRBJ2-3, the full variable domain is KAGVTQTPRYLIKTRGQQVTLSCSPISGHRSVSWYQQTPGQGLQFLFEYFSETQRNKGNFPGRFSGRQFSNSRSEMNVSTLELGDSALYLCASSGGSASDTQYFGPGTRLTVL.

This chain uses TRBV30 with TRBJ1-1; possible D gene TRBD1, 6 bases. There are 14 residues in the CDR3. Germline CDR1 is GTSNPN and CDR2 is SVGIG (reference sequence). Trimming pared 5 bases from V and 3 bases from J, leaving 16 bases between. The CDR3 loop reads CAWDSHRVDTEAFF. CDR3 coding DNA: TGTGCCTGGGATTCCCACAGGGTCGACACTGAAGCTTTCTTT.

V gene TRBV7-6 combines with J gene TRBJ1-2; maybe TRBD1 (5 bases). The V end lost 1 base, the J end lost 4 bases, and 13 bases lay between the germline ends. The germline V gene has CDR1 SGHVS and CDR2 FNYEAQ. There are 15 residues in the CDR3. DNA for the CDR3: TGTGCCAGCAGCTTAGTGGAAACCGGGACCTATGGCTACACCTTC. It is translated as CASSLVETGTYGYTF. Supplemented by reference TRBV7-6 and TRBJ1-2, the full variable domain reads GAGVSQSPRYKVTKRGQDVALRCDPISGHVSLYWYRQALGQGPEFLTYFNYEAQQDKSGLPNDRFSAERPEGSISTLTIQRTEQRDSAMYRCASSLVETGTYGYTFGSGTRLTVV.

The chain is built from TRBV18 and TRBJ2-7, with 7 bases lining up with TRBD1. Germline CDR1 and CDR2: KGHSH and LQKENI. The CDR3 loop spans 16 amino acids. Losses at the gene ends were 3 bases for V and 6 bases for J; bases not matched to a gene: 14. The CDR3 here is CASSPVGAGQAVEQYF. The CDR3 bases are TGTGCCAGCTCACCCGTGGGGGCAGGACAGGCGGTCGAGCAGTACTTC.

The chain links TRBV6-1 to TRBJ2-7, with 8 bases matching TRBD2. CDR3 length equals 16 residues. Germline V gene data show CDR1 as MNHNS and CDR2 as SASEGT. The V gene end was trimmed by 0 bases and the J gene end by 2 bases; junction bases not matched to a gene: 6. CDR3 DNA sequence: TGTGCCAGCAGTGAAGCTCAGACTAGCGCCGCCTACGAGCAGTACTTC. Its translation: CASSEAQTSAAYEQYF.

In DNA, the CDR3 is TGTGCCAGTACTCGGACTAGCGGAGAGTCCTACGAGCAGTACTTC. Amino acid sequence: CASTRTSGESYEQYF. The chain combines TRBV19 with TRBJ2-7, with 10 bases aligning to TRBD2. J was trimmed by 1 base and V by 7 bases; bases with no gene match: 7. This CDR3 region has 15 residues. Per the germline V gene, CDR1 is LNHDA and CDR2 is SQIVND (reference sequence).

The chain is built from TRBV29-1 and TRBJ2-7, with 11 bases that match TRBD2. The CDR3 extends over 13 amino acids. The V and J ends lost 1 base and 6 bases, in that order; junction bases with no gene match: 2. CDR1 is SQVTM, CDR2 ANQGSEA, per germline. This chain's CDR3 is CSVEVAGGVEQYF. The CDR3 DNA reads as TGCAGCGTTGAAGTAGCGGGAGGGGTCGAGCAGTACTTC.

The gene calls are TRBV28 and TRBJ1-1, with no clear D. The CDR3 extends over 14 amino acids. With 8 bases removed from V and 0 bases from J, the gap between germline ends came to 13 bases. Germline V gives CDR1 MDHEN, CDR2 SYDVKM. In DNA form, the CDR3 reads TGTGCCAGCGCCCCGACGGGATTGAACACTGAAGCTTTCTTT. Its protein is CASAPTGLNTEAFF.

Notes on this clone: A far larger clone is off by one base, so a read error is likely. Other nucleotide sequences in the sample specify the same CDR3. The V and J genes are TRBV5-4 and TRBJ2-5; 8 bases map to TRBD1. This CDR3 region has 15 residues. Losses at the gene ends were 1 base for V and 3 bases for J; bases not matched to a gene: 5. Germline V CDR1 and CDR2: SGHNT, YYREEE (reference sequence). The CDR3 protein is CASSLPGTGEETQYF. CDR3 sequence (DNA): TGTGCCAGCAGCTTGCCAGGGACAGGAGAAGAGACCCAGTACTTC.

Comment on this clone: Other DNA sequences in the sample encode the same CDR3. The chain links TRBV4-2 to TRBJ2-7; D perhaps matches TRBD2 (5 bases). CDR3 length: 15 residues. Germline CDR1 and CDR2: LGHNA and YNFKEQ. V was pared by 6 bases and J by 1 base, with 16 bases between. The CDR3 DNA sequence: TGTGCCAGCAGTCGCCCCCAAACTAGTTCCTACGAGCAGTACTTC. Translated: CASSRPQTSSYEQYF.

V usage is TRBV6-6 and J usage is TRBJ2-1; 8 bases fit TRBD1. Losses at the gene ends were 7 bases for V and 4 bases for J; bases not matched to a gene: 12. This CDR3 spans 16 amino acids. Per the germline V gene, CDR1 is MNHNY and CDR2 is SVGAGI (reference sequence). The chain's CDR3 is CASIPAEGQGYNEQFF. Written as DNA, the CDR3 is TGTGCCAGCATCCCCGCCGAAGGACAGGGATACAATGAGCAGTTCTTC.

The table lists this clone with a few counts. The chain recombines TRBV5-6 with TRBJ2-2; possibly TRBD2 for D (6 bases). The V end lost 2 bases, the J end lost 4 bases, and 12 bases lay between the germline ends. This CDR3 contains 15 residues. The germline gives CDR1 SGHDT, CDR2 YYEEEE. CDR3 DNA sequence: TGTGCCAGCAGCTTCTTCGGGACTGGCACCGGGGAGCTGTTTTTT. Translation gives CASSFFGTGTGELFF.

The rearrangement uses TRBV5-1 and TRBJ2-7; D is possibly TRBD1 or TRBD2 (5 bases each). CDR1 SGHRS and CDR2 YFSETQ come from the germline V gene. The V and J ends lost 1 base and 4 bases respectively, with 15 bases between them. The CDR3 length is 15 residues. The CDR3 loop is CASSLSSGSLYEQYF. DNA for the CDR3: TGCGCCAGCAGCTTGTCGTCAGGGAGCTTGTACGAGCAGTACTTC.

In its sample, this clone was seen once. This sequence joins TRBV9 and TRBJ2-1, with TRBD2 identical over 13 bases. This CDR3 spans 15 amino acids. Looked up from germline, CDR1 is SGDLS and CDR2 is YYNGEE. Unmatched junction bases numbered 6, after V lost 3 bases and J lost 9 bases. CDR3 sequence (DNA): TGTGCCAGCAGCGCCGGACTAGCGGGAGTCGGTGAGCAGTTCTTC. Translation: CASSAGLAGVGEQFF.

This rearrangement joins TRBV7-2 to TRBJ2-7, with TRBD2 identical over 11 bases. CDR1 and CDR2 (germline): SGHTA, FQGNSA. The CDR3 covers 15 residues. V lost 5 bases to trimming and J lost 4 bases; unmatched junction nucleotides: 7. The CDR3 nucleotides read TGTGCCAGCAGCCCCTCTAGCGGGAGGTCGTACGAGCAGTACTTC. It encodes CASSPSSGRSYEQYF.

This rearrangement joins TRBV10-3 to TRBJ2-7; D possibly corresponds to TRBD1 (6 bases). Looked up from germline, CDR1 is ENHRY and CDR2 is SYGVKD. This CDR3 region has 12 residues. Trimming left V 4 bases short and J 7 bases short, with 11 bases between. The CDR3 region has the DNA TGTGCCATCAGTGGGAACAGGGAAGAGCAGTACTTC. Protein sequence: CAISGNREEQYF.

The chain recombines TRBV27 with TRBJ1-1; no definite D call. The CDR3 length is 11 residues. V lost 6 bases and J lost 3, with 5 bases in between. The V gene's germline CDR1 is MNHEY and CDR2 SMNVEV (reference sequence). The DNA of the CDR3 is TGTGCCAGCAGCGGACACACTGAAGCTTTCTTT. This encodes CASSGHTEAFF.

This chain links TRBV4-2 with TRBJ2-1; 12 positions match TRBD2. V gave up 1 base and J gave up 5 bases; unmatched junction bases: 3. The CDR3 runs to 16 residues. Germline V gene data show CDR1 as LGHNA and CDR2 as YNFKEQ. The CDR3 spells CASSQVRLAGDNEQFF. The DNA of the CDR3 is TGTGCCAGCAGCCAAGTTAGACTAGCGGGAGACAATGAGCAGTTCTTC.

The chain combines TRBV7-9 with TRBJ2-7, with a weak D call TRBD1 (6 bases). Trimming removed 5 bases from V and 4 bases from J, with 9 bases in between. The CDR3 consists of 12 residues. The germline V gene encodes CDR1 SEHNR and CDR2 FQNEAQ (reference sequence). The CDR3 DNA is TGTGCCAGCAGCCCAGGGGCTTACGAGCAGTACTTC. It translates to CASSPGAYEQYF.

On this clone itself: Given a far larger clone just one base away, this is likely a sequencing read error. The chain links TRBV30 to TRBJ2-1; TRBD2 is a possible D gene (6 bases). The CDR3 loop spans 14 amino acids. Germline values: CDR1 GTSNPN, CDR2 SVGIG (reference sequence). CDR3 in DNA: TGTGCCTGCCGACAAGCGGGCTCCTACAATGAGCAGCTCTTC. This sequence encodes CACRQAGSYNEQLF. The complete variable domain, with remaining parts taken from reference TRBV30 and TRBJ2-1, reads SQTIHQWPATLVQPVGSPLSLECTVEGTSNPNLYWYRQAAGRGLQLLFYSVGIGQISSEVPQNLSASRPQDRQFILSSKKLLLSDSGFYLCACRQAGSYNEQLFGPGTRLTVL.

As regards this clone: This likely traces to a read error, being one base from a far larger clone. The sample holds other DNA sequences that translate to the same CDR3. The rearrangement uses TRBV7-9 and TRBJ1-1; D is undetermined. Germline CDR1 and CDR2: SEHNR and FQNEAQ (reference sequence). This CDR3 region has 14 residues. CDR3 nucleotides: TGTGCTAGCAGCTTCGTGGGCGCGGGCACTGAAGCTTTCTTT. It is translated as CASSFVGAGTEAFF.

V usage is TRBV15 and J usage is TRBJ1-2; unclear D gene. Germline V CDR1 and CDR2: LNHNV, YYDKDF (reference sequence). The CDR3 runs to 14 residues. The V end lost 1 base, the J end lost 4 bases, and 10 bases lay between the germline ends. The CDR3 is CATSRAGALYGYTF. As DNA, the CDR3 is TGTGCCACCAGCAGAGCAGGTGCCCTCTATGGCTACACCTTC.

The CDR3 DNA sequence: TGTGCCAGCAGTTCGAGGACAGGGGGAACCTACGAGCAGTACTTC. Translation: CASSSRTGGTYEQYF. The chain has TRBV28 and TRBJ2-7; 10 bases are shared with TRBD1. Germline V gene sequence: CDR1 MDHEN, CDR2 SYDVKM. The length of the CDR3 is 15 residues. Trimming took 4 bases from V and 2 from J; bases not matched to a gene: 5.

This chain links TRBV11-2 with TRBJ2-1; D could derive from TRBD1 or TRBD2 (5 bases each). The CDR3 is 13 residues long. Trimming left V 1 base short and J 7 bases short, with 8 bases between. Germline V lookup: CDR1 SGHAT, CDR2 FQNNGV. CDR3 sequence (DNA): TGTGCCAGCAGCTTAGGCAGGGAGAATGAGCAGTTCTTC. It specifies CASSLGRENEQFF.